This TCR beta chain comes out of a study of T cells after yellow fever vaccination. Study-wide background: The SMART-Seq v4 Ultra Low Input method served to prepare the low-cell-number fractions. Study conclusions and caveats: Abundant clonotypes from the bulk population could get into FACS-sorted repertoires as contaminants. A minor fraction of clonotypes spanned both CD4 and CD8 compartments.

V was trimmed by 7 bases and J by 2 bases, leaving 15 bases between them. Germline-derived CDR1 and CDR2 are SEHNR and FQNEAQ (reference sequence). The CDR3 covers 15 residues. Remarks on this clonotype: The antigen is not known.

Template switching by 5'RACE produced TCR cDNA, adding a universal primer site and UMIs. TCRdb reanalysed the 5' RACE reads using MiXCR and keeps one entry per CDR3 protein. The sample holds 510,000 or so distinct CDR3 sequences, under 25% seen once. V gene TRBV7-9 combines with J gene TRBJ2-1, with a weak D call TRBD1 (7 bases). The clonotype was recovered from a man aged 30 to 39 who received the YFV17D yellow fever vaccine. This sample comprised PBMCs, obtained 15 days after the yellow fever booster vaccination. The CDR3 region is CASISGGSAYNEQFF. CDR3 DNA sequence: TGTGCCAGCATCTCAGGGGGGTCCGCCTACAATGAGCAGTTCTTC.